This T cell receptor (beta chain) comes out of a study of beta chain features in type 1 diabetes (dated by TCRdb to 2016 to 2019). About the investigation overall: Mean age, gender distribution, total cell number and subset yield did not differ between patients and healthy donors. A total of roughly 100 million sorted cells were examined across all samples, and a strong correlation was observed between cell number per subset and RNA yield. The study compared the TCRB repertoires of sorted circulating CD4+ T cell subsets in recently diagnosed type 1 diabetes patients with those in matched healthy donors. Regulatory and stem cell-like memory subsets were isolated from only 8 patients and about eight healthy donors, whereas naive and central memory subsets came from all 30 or so donors. The research as a whole found: Shorter templates might have been favored by PCR, but patient and control samples were amplified and corrected together, so both groups would have been affected equally by any skew. Because cDNA was sequenced instead of genomic DNA, highly expressing activated cells could be over-represented, though the groups showed no difference in activation or CD3 levels. A moderate but significant shortening of TCRB CDR3 length was observed in type 1 diabetes patients in all four CD4+ subsets. Because small numbers of individuals were included in the HLA sub-analyses, any influence of HLA type on TCRB rearrangement was left unresolved. Fewer insertions and more nucleotide deletions at VDJ recombination sites were observed in patients with type 1 diabetes, implying thymic rearrangement abnormalities. Naive, central memory and regulatory TCRB repertoires appeared to be more alike among patients than among healthy donors.

Each donor gave one peripheral blood draw, averaging approximately 0.12 L, which was collected into heparinised tubes. Naive, central memory, regulatory and stem cell-like memory CD4+ T cells were sorted on a BD FACSAria II using a panel including CD45RO, CCR7, CD25, CD127, CD95 and CD27. A purity above 95% was achieved for all sorted populations. Right away, PBMCs were isolated by Lymphoprep density gradient centrifugation and were stained directly, with no culture step. Samples were stained and sorted in pairs, with one healthy donor and one patient per experiment, so that batch effects were minimized. The High Capacity cDNA Reverse Transcription Kit was used to reverse transcribe all of the isolated RNA, meaning that expressed TCRB transcripts were what got sequenced. Deep immunoSEQ sequencing was performed on naive, central memory and regulatory T cell samples, with an average of approximately 3.9 million total reads per sample. Sorted cells were lysed in RLT buffer, and RNA was extracted using DNase-treated RNeasy Micro or Mini kits according to cell number. Each cell subset was processed separately to prevent cross-contamination, with patient and healthy donor samples processed together. The immunoSEQ multiplex PCR was used to amplify TCRB sequences from cDNA, yielding 87-bp fragments that span the CDR3 region. The amplicons were sequenced using the Illumina HiSeq platform. Processing in the source paper ran as follows. PCR bias was corrected computationally using synthetic template baselines, and reads within Hamming distance 2 were collapsed, with unmergeable singletons discarded. By aligning reads against IMGT, V, D and J genes, CDR3 length, and insertions or deletions at six rearrangement sites were assigned. Within each subset, clonotype counts were normalized to sorted cell number, after which true diversity and Gini coefficients were computed with the tcR R package. The overlap coefficient, calculated on TCRB nucleotide sequences, was used to measure repertoire sharing. As a proxy for the pre-selection repertoire, out-of-frame TCRB sequences from naive cells were analyzed. Held by TCRdb, this immuneACCESS table contains in-frame sequences only and omits some clones. Under half of the omission traces to an unresolved V gene where checked; the cause of the rest is unknown. The V and J calls and clone size come from that table; D and trimming were worked out from the DNA. The sample data list under 800,000 clones, and around 15% of these were observed just once. 0.09% to 0.095% of the sample goes to the ten largest clones.

This clone was seen only a few times. This receptor's antigen is unknown. No quality values exist for individual bases; no much larger clone is one base distant. V drops 1 base and J drops 0 bases, leaving 8 bases in between. There are 15 amino acids in the CDR3, from cysteine to phenylalanine inclusive. The sequence is cut down to CDR3 DNA, 45 bases in frame from base 1. In the germline V gene, CDR1 corresponds to SGHTA and CDR2 to FQGTGA. This clonotype originated in a man aged 18 to 29 in good health. This chain joins TRBV7-3 to TRBJ2-3; the D gene is perhaps TRBD1 or TRBD2, each of them matching over 5 bases. The sample taken for sequencing was naive CD4+ T cells from blood. Sample cell subset or site, as interpreted from the label and publication: true naive CD4+ T cells. This receptor carries the CDR3 CASSLNGGSTDTQYF. The nucleotide sequence is TGTGCCAGCAGCTTAAATGGGGGTAGCACAGATACGCAGTATTTT.